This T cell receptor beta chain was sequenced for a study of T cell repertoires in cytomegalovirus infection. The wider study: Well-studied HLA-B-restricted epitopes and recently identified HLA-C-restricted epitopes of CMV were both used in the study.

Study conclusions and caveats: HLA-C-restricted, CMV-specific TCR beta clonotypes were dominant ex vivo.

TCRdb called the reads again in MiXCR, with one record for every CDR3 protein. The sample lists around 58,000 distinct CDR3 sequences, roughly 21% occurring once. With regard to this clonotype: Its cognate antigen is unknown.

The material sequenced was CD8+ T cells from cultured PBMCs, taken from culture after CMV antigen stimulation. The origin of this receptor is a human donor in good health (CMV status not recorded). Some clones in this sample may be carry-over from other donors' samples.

The CDR3 DNA follows: TGCGCCAGCAGCCAATATTCAGTTACGAACACTGAAGCTTTCTTT. Protein product: CASSQYSVTNTEAFF. The rearrangement uses TRBV4-1 and TRBJ1-1, with no clear D. Trimming left V 2 bases short and J 1 base short, with 11 bases between. The CDR3 consists of 15 residues. CDR1 and CDR2 (germline): MGHRA, YSYEKL.